These 3 T cell receptor beta chains were all obtained from the same sample, sequenced in a study of shared clonotypes between healthy human individuals. Assay: immunoSEQ multiplex PCR; the TCRdb copy retains only in-frame clones and omits some. The sample consists of millions of clones, approximately 94% of them appearing once. CD45RO-negative CD8 cells positively selected for CCR7 made up the naive population, which excluded terminally differentiated effector memory CD45RA+ cells. The specimen sequenced was naive CD8+ T cells sorted from blood. These receptors originate from a young man in good health.

This clone is a singleton in its sample. The rearrangement uses TRBV6-5 and TRBJ1-1; D is possibly TRBD1 (5 bases). With 5 bases removed from V and 5 bases from J, the gap between germline ends came to 18 bases. From germline, CDR1 is MNHEY and CDR2 SVGAGI. The CDR3 covers 15 residues. This CDR3 reads CASSPTLGGGTEAFF. The CDR3, as DNA: TGTGCCAGCAGTCCCACTCTTGGGGGGGGGACTGAAGCTTTCTTT.

This rearrangement joins TRBV12-2 to TRBJ2-1; the listed D gene, TRBD2, was not tested against the DNA. TRBV12-2 is marked as a pseudogene. The length of the CDR3 is 16 residues. CDR3 sequence reads: CASRLVALAAYNEQFF. DNA for the CDR3: TGTGCAAGTCGCTTAGTTGCCCTAGCGGCGTACAATGAGCAGTTCTTC.

The rearrangement uses TRBV27 and TRBJ1-5; 7 bases fit TRBD1. This CDR3 is built from 16 residues. V was pared by 5 bases and J by 3 bases, with 10 bases of the junction left unmatched. Germline values: CDR1 MNHEY, CDR2 SMNVEV (reference sequence). CDR3 nucleotide sequence: TGTGCCAGCAGTCCCTCTCTCGGGACAGTCAATCAGCCCCAGCATTTT. Protein product: CASSPSLGTVNQPQHF.